Each of the 28 T cell receptor beta chains below was sequenced from the same sample in a study of blood T cell repertoires in COVID-19. Repertoires were generated with immunoSEQ multiplex PCR, while TCRdb's copy carries only in-frame clones and drops some. The data show roughly 130,000 clones, around 86% seen once. The material sequenced was peripheral blood. Source of these receptors: a man aged 35 to 55 with acute or convalescent COVID-19.

V usage is TRBV30 and J usage is TRBJ1-3, with TRBD1 identical over 8 bases. The CDR3 consists of 18 residues. The V and J ends lost 0 bases and 4 bases, in that order; junction bases with no gene match: 14. Per germline, CDR1 GTSNPN and CDR2 SVGIG (reference sequence). DNA for the CDR3: TGTGCCTGGAGTGTACAACCGGCAGGGGGCTTGTCGGGAAACACCATATATTTT. Translated: CAWSVQPAGGLSGNTIYF.

This clone has only a few counts. V is TRBV12-5 and J is TRBJ1-2, with D uncertain. Germline CDR1 reads LGHNT; CDR2 reads FRNRAP. This CDR3 comprises 11 residues. The V end was cut by 1 base, the J end by 6 bases, with 3 bases between. This chain's CDR3 is CASGLDNGYTF. The CDR3 DNA reads as TGTGCTAGTGGTTTGGACAATGGCTACACCTTC.

The chain joins TRBV9 to TRBJ1-5, with 7 bases fitting TRBD1. Germline CDR1 reads SGDLS; CDR2 reads YYNGEE. The length of the CDR3 is 14 residues. V trimming: 4 bases; J trimming: 5 bases; junction bases outside the gene matches: 6. CDR3 sequence (DNA): TGTGCCAGCAGCCCGGACAGGACCTATCAGCCCCAGCATTTT. It is translated as CASSPDRTYQPQHF.

The chain links TRBV6-2 or TRBV6-3 to TRBJ1-5, with 9 bases identical to TRBD1. In germline, CDR1 is MNHEY, CDR2 SVGEGT. The V gene end was trimmed by 6 bases and the J gene end by 4 bases; junction bases not matched to a gene: 1. The CDR3 has 13 residues. The CDR3 region has the DNA TGTGCCAGCAGCGACAGGGGGAATCAGCCCCAGCATTTT. Its protein is CASSDRGNQPQHF.

This chain connects TRBV11-2 to TRBJ1-1; 8 bases align to TRBD1. The germline V gene encodes CDR1 SGHAT and CDR2 FQNNGV. CDR3 length: 14 amino acids. The ends lost 7 bases at V and 1 base at J; junction bases unmatched: 5. CDR3: CASTLDRGNTEAFF. The CDR3 bases are TGTGCCAGCACCCTAGACAGGGGGAACACTGAAGCTTTCTTT.

V gene TRBV11-1 combines with J gene TRBJ1-1; perhaps TRBD1 as D (6 bases). Germline CDR1 is SGHAT and CDR2 is FQDESV (reference sequence). This CDR3 has 14 residues. Trimming took off 5 bases at V and 3 bases at J, with 13 bases between the two ends. In DNA form, the CDR3 reads TGTGCCAGCAGCGTCGACAGGTCGGACACTGAAGCTTTCTTT. It codes for CASSVDRSDTEAFF.

CDR3 in amino acids: CASSQEASGGARTNEQFF. CDR3 coding DNA: TGTGCCAGCAGCCAAGAGGCCTCGGGGGGGGCGAGAACGAATGAGCAGTTCTTC. The chain joins TRBV3-1 (or the pseudogene TRBV3-2) to TRBJ2-1; TRBD2 agrees at 8 bases. The germline CDR1 and CDR2 sequences are LGHDT and YNNKEL (reference sequence). The ends lost 0 bases at V and 7 bases at J; junction bases unmatched: 14. This CDR3 region has 18 residues.

V gene TRBV12-3 or TRBV12-4 combines with J gene TRBJ2-5, with D possibly matching TRBD2 (5 bases). This CDR3 contains 12 residues. Trimming left V 6 bases short and J 5 bases short, with 10 bases between. The CDR3 DNA reads TGTGCCAGCAGAAGGAGAGGGGAGACCCAGTACTTC. Translation: CASRRRGETQYF.

V is TRBV18 and J is TRBJ1-1; D is uncertain. Trimming removed 3 bases from V and 4 bases from J, with 15 bases in between. The length of the CDR3 is 15 residues. Germline assignment: CDR1 KGHSH and CDR2 LQKENI. The CDR3 bases are TGTGCCAGCTCACCTTCGGCAGACATGCTCACTGAAGCTTTCTTT. It encodes CASSPSADMLTEAFF.

This clone was counted once. The chain employs TRBV19 and TRBJ1-5; D gene unclear. Germline V gene sequence: CDR1 LNHDA, CDR2 SQIVND (reference sequence). V was trimmed by 7 bases and J by 10 bases, leaving 8 bases between them. This CDR3 spans 10 amino acids. The CDR3 DNA reads as TGTGCCAGTAATAACTATCCCCAGCATTTT. Protein sequence: CASNNYPQHF. The entire variable domain, with the rest obtained from reference TRBV19 and TRBJ1-5, is as follows: DGGITQSPKYLFRKEGQNVTLSCEQNLNHDAMYWYRQDPGQGLRLIYYSQIVNDFQKGDIAEGYSVSREKKESFPLTVTSAQKNPTAFYLCASNNYPQHFGDGTRLSIL.

The J gene is TRBJ1-3, the V gene TRBV27, with TRBD1 matching over 8 bases. Per the germline V gene, CDR1 is MNHEY and CDR2 is SMNVEV (reference sequence). V lost 7 bases, J lost 6 bases, and 17 bases stayed unmatched. The CDR3 extends over 17 amino acids. The CDR3 region is CASIMGGQGILENTIYF. The CDR3 nucleotides read TGTGCCAGCATCATGGGAGGACAGGGAATTTTGGAAAACACCATATATTTT.

This rearrangement joins TRBV14 to TRBJ1-6, with unresolved D. Germline loops: CDR1 SGHDN, CDR2 FVKESK. This CDR3 spans 16 amino acids. Trimming pared 1 base from V and 4 bases from J, leaving 11 bases between. The CDR3: CASSQGISGYNSPLHF. CDR3 DNA sequence: TGTGCCAGCAGCCAAGGAATAAGCGGGTATAATTCACCCCTCCACTTT.

V and J are TRBV19 and TRBJ1-3; D not resolved. The CDR3 contains 14 residues. V was shortened by 3 bases and J by 2 bases, with 8 bases between the two germline ends. Looked up from germline, CDR1 is LNHDA and CDR2 is SQIVND (reference sequence). The CDR3 loop is CASSIYTAGNTIYF. The DNA for the CDR3 is TGTGCCAGTAGTATTTACACAGCTGGAAACACCATATATTTT.

DNA for the CDR3: TGTGCCAGTAGTATATATCGTCGGGGGACAGGGGATAATTCACCCCTCCACTTT. This gives the protein CASSIYRRGTGDNSPLHF. The chain employs TRBV19 and TRBJ1-6, with 10 nucleotides matching TRBD1. The CDR3 runs 18 residues. CDR1 LNHDA and CDR2 SQIVND come from the germline V gene (reference sequence). With 2 bases clipped from V and 5 bases from J, the junction kept 9 bases outside the gene matches.

The chain is built from TRBV19 and TRBJ2-1; 9 bases fit TRBD2. V lost 3 bases, J lost 0 bases, and 15 bases stayed unmatched. In germline, CDR1 is LNHDA, CDR2 SQIVND (reference sequence). The CDR3 is made up of 20 amino acids. The CDR3 loop is CASSMGWWASGMSSYNEQFF. CDR3 bases: TGTGCCAGTAGTATGGGGTGGTGGGCTAGCGGGATGAGCTCCTACAATGAGCAGTTCTTC.

The genes are TRBV27 and TRBJ2-3; D not certain. The germline V gene has CDR1 MNHEY and CDR2 SMNVEV (reference sequence). This CDR3 region has 14 residues. Trimming removed 3 bases from V and 2 bases from J, with 9 bases in between. The CDR3 sequence is CASSFGGYTDTQYF. The CDR3 DNA follows: TGTGCCAGCAGTTTCGGCGGTTACACAGATACGCAGTATTTT.

The V and J genes are TRBV30 and TRBJ1-2; 8 positions agree with TRBD1. The V gene's germline CDR1 is GTSNPN and CDR2 SVGIG (reference sequence). V lost 6 bases to trimming and J lost 6 bases; unmatched junction nucleotides: 9. The CDR3 spans 13 residues. CDR3 DNA: TGTGCCTGCACCTTAGGACAGGGACATGGCTACACCTTC. Its protein product is CACTLGQGHGYTF.

The V call is TRBV3-1 (or the pseudogene TRBV3-2), the J call TRBJ2-4; no reliable D call. Germline assignment: CDR1 LGHDT and CDR2 YNNKEL (reference sequence). This CDR3 region has 16 residues. The germline V and J ends were trimmed by 0 bases and 7 bases, with 16 bases remaining between them. The CDR3 is CASSQESKTPGNIQYF. CDR3 coding DNA: TGTGCCAGCAGCCAAGAGTCCAAGACCCCCGGGAACATTCAGTACTTC.

The chain recombines TRBV6-5 with TRBJ1-3; possible D gene TRBD1, 5 bases. CDR1 is MNHEY and CDR2 is SVGAGI in the germline V gene. The CDR3 runs 14 residues. The ends were cut back, 7 bases at V and 0 bases at J, with 10 bases in the middle. CDR3 residues: CASKQGLSGNTIYF. The CDR3 DNA is TGTGCCAGCAAGCAGGGCCTCTCTGGAAACACCATATATTTT.

V is TRBV7-9 and J is TRBJ1-6; D perhaps matches TRBD1 (6 bases). The CDR3 totals 14 residues. Per the germline V gene, CDR1 is SEHNR and CDR2 is FQNEAQ (reference sequence). Trimming stripped 6 bases from V and 4 bases from J, with 10 bases between. Here the CDR3 DNA reads TGTGCCAGCAGTCCTGGACAGTATAATTCACCCCTCCACTTT. Its protein product is CASSPGQYNSPLHF. The whole variable domain, filled in from reference TRBV7-9 and TRBJ1-6, reads DTGVSQNPRHKITKRGQNVTFRCDPISEHNRLYWYRQTLGQGPEFLTYFQNEAQLEKSRLLSDRFSAERPKGSFSTLEIQRTEQGDSAMYLCASSPGQYNSPLHFGNGTRLTVT.

The gene calls are TRBV5-1 and TRBJ2-7, with TRBD1 as a possible D gene (5 bases). This CDR3 contains 15 residues. Looked up from germline, CDR1 is SGHRS and CDR2 is YFSETQ. The V end lost 0 bases, the J end lost 2 bases, and 12 bases lay between the germline ends. The DNA of the CDR3 is TGCGCCAGCAGCTTGGACAGGCTTGAAACCTACGAGCAGTACTTC. Translating gives CASSLDRLETYEQYF.

The V gene is TRBV5-1, the J gene TRBJ1-1; D unresolved. From germline, CDR1 is SGHRS and CDR2 YFSETQ. V was cut by 5 bases and J by 4 bases, with 15 bases left in between. The CDR3 length is 14 residues. CDR3 loop: CASRTLVRGTEAFF. CDR3 nucleotide sequence: TGCGCCAGCAGGACTTTGGTACGGGGCACTGAAGCTTTCTTT.

The chain couples TRBV7-9 to TRBJ1-4; TRBD1 aligns across 7 bases. Germline V gene lookup returns CDR1 SEHNR and CDR2 FQNEAQ (reference sequence). This CDR3 is built from 14 residues. Germline trimming cut 6 bases from V and 3 bases from J; bases unmatched to any gene: 4. CDR3 DNA: TGTGCCAGCAGTTCCGACAGGGCTAATGAAAAACTGTTTTTT. Its protein is CASSSDRANEKLFF.

This clone has only one observation. The rearrangement links TRBV19 to TRBJ1-2, with 7 nucleotides matching TRBD1. The junction had 9 bases not matched to a gene; V was cut back by 4 bases and J by 7 bases. This CDR3 spans 14 amino acids. Germline V gene data show CDR1 as LNHDA and CDR2 as SQIVND (reference sequence). The CDR3 protein is CASSRGTVSPGYTF. The CDR3 nucleotides read TGTGCCAGTAGTAGAGGGACAGTTTCGCCTGGCTACACCTTC.

J is TRBJ2-1 and V is TRBV14, with 8 positions matching TRBD1. The V segment lost 4 bases and the J segment 5 bases; nucleotides outside the gene matches: 13. Germline-derived CDR1 and CDR2 are SGHDN and FVKESK. This CDR3 is 17 amino acids long. CDR3 DNA: TGTGCCAGCAGCCGCAGGGGGCGGTCGGGTCGGGACAATGAGCAGTTCTTC. The encoded protein is CASSRRGRSGRDNEQFF.

This chain connects TRBV2 to TRBJ1-2; TRBD1 agrees at 11 bases. Germline CDR1 SNHLY, CDR2 FYNNEI. V lost 7 bases, J lost 3 bases, and 4 bases stayed unmatched. The CDR3 contains 14 residues. CDR3 sequence reads: CASIRDRGDYGYTF. For the CDR3, the DNA is TGTGCCAGCATTAGGGACAGGGGGGACTATGGCTACACCTTC.

This clone was seen a single time. The chain is built from TRBV2 and TRBJ2-2; TRBD1 might be the D (5 bases). V lost 5 bases to trimming and J lost 0 bases, with 13 bases between them. The CDR3 extends over 16 amino acids. Germline CDR1 SNHLY, CDR2 FYNNEI. The CDR3 DNA follows: TGTGCCAGCAGTCCACGAAGGGGATCGAACACCGGGGAGCTGTTTTTT. Protein sequence: CASSPRRGSNTGELFF. The whole variable domain, filled in from reference TRBV2 and TRBJ2-2, reads EPEVTQTPSHQVTQMGQEVILRCVPISNHLYFYWYRQILGQKVEFLVSFYNNEISEKSEIFDDQFSVERPDGSNFTLKIRSTKLEDSAMYFCASSPRRGSNTGELFFGEGSRLTVL.

This chain uses TRBV4-3 with TRBJ2-2; unclear D gene. The CDR3 has 16 residues. CDR1 and CDR2 from the germline V gene are LGHNA and YSLEER. Trimming took off 4 bases at V and 0 bases at J, with 12 bases between the two ends. The CDR3 sequence: CASSLFYRTNTGELFF. DNA of the CDR3: TGCGCCAGCAGCCTTTTCTACCGCACGAACACCGGGGAGCTGTTTTTT.